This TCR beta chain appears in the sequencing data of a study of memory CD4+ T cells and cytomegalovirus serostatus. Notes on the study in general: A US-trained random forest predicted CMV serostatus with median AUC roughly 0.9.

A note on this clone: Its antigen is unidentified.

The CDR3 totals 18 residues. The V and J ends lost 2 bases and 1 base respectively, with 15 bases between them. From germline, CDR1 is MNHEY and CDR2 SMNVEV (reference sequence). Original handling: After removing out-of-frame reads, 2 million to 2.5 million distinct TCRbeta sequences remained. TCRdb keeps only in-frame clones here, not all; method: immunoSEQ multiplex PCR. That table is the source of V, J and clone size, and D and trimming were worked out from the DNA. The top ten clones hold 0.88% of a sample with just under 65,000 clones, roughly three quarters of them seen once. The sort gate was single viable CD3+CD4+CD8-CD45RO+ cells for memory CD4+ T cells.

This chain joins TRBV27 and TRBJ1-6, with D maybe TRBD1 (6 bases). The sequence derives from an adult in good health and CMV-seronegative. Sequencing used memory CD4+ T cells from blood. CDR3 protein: CASSLERGASSYNSPLHF. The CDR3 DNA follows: TGTGCCAGCAGTTTAGAAAGGGGGGCGAGTTCCTATAATTCACCCCTCCACTTT.